This TCR beta chain was found in a study of post-analysis software for immune sequencing data. Study conclusions and caveats: Relative to controls, patients had five TRBV segments at higher frequency, with TRBV5-6, TRBV5-1 and TRBV20-1 among these. Analysis by F measure revealed that same-batch samples clustered strongly together.

Unique molecular identifiers tagged the TCR beta cDNA libraries. When roughly 1 to 10 million T cells were used, they gave 500,000 or so cDNA molecules. MiXCR, applied by TCRdb to the PCR reads, yields one record per CDR3 protein. The sample holds hundreds of thousands of distinct CDR3 sequences, 44% seen once. This clonotype turned up a few times. Its antigen is currently unknown. This CDR3 is built from 15 residues. The germline V gene has CDR1 SGHRS and CDR2 YFSETQ. V lost 1 base and J lost 2, with 7 bases in between. Sequencing was done on a sample of blood. The V and J genes are TRBV5-1 and TRBJ2-6; D is ambiguous. This clonotype was sampled from a girl between 5 and 17 years old with multiple sclerosis. CDR3 loop: CASSLNAAGANVLTF. The CDR3, as DNA: TGCGCCAGCAGCTTGAACGCAGCTGGGGCCAACGTCCTGACTTTC.